A selection of T cell receptor beta chains follows, all from one sample in a study of T cells after yellow fever vaccination. MiXCR, run by TCRdb on the 5' RACE reads, gives a single entry per CDR3 protein. The sample contains 450,000 to 550,000 distinct CDR3 sequences, 20% to 25% of which appear only once. Sequenced material: PBMCs, taken 20 to 25 days after the first yellow fever vaccination. These receptors originate from a man aged 18 to 29 who received the YFV17D yellow fever vaccine. CDR3s include the opening cysteine and the closing phenylalanine or tryptophan. The D gene is left open where the match is weak. Clone size appears in some rows only: once, few, many, or a class for an expanded clone.

d_gene,v_gene,abundance,j_gene,CDR3nt,CDR3aa
TRBD1,TRBV18,many,TRBJ2-7,TGTGCCAGCTCATCGGACAGGGCCTACGAGCAGTACTTC,CASSSDRAYEQYF
.,TRBV20-1,few,TRBJ2-1,TGCAGTGCTAGAGATGCGGGCGGGCAGGCCTCCTACAATGAGCAGTTCTTC,CSARDAGGQASYNEQFF
.,TRBV11-2,many,TRBJ1-2,TGTGCCAGCAGCTTCGGCGGGATGAATGGCTACACCTTC,CASSFGGMNGYTF
.,TRBV20-1,.,TRBJ2-1,TGCAGTGCTAGGGGGGGCCTCGACAATGAGCAGTTCTTC,CSARGGLDNEQFF
.,TRBV5-1,.,TRBJ2-5,TGCGCCAGCAGCTTCGATCAGGCGACCCAGTACTTC,CASSFDQATQYF
.,TRBV9,few,TRBJ1-5,TGTGCCAGCAGCGTAGATGGACTCAATCAGCCCCAGCATTTT,CASSVDGLNQPQHF
.,TRBV18,few,TRBJ2-3,TGTGCCAGCTCACCACGGCAGGGTGCAGATACGCAGTATTTT,CASSPRQGADTQYF
.,TRBV12-3/TRBV12-4,.,TRBJ1-5,TGTGCCAGCAGATCCTCACAGGGCCGCAATCAGCCCCAGCATTTT,CASRSSQGRNQPQHF
TRBD1,TRBV7-9,.,TRBJ2-5,TGTGCCAGCAGACCTCGGACAGGGCGGGAGACCCAGTACTTC,CASRPRTGRETQYF
.,TRBV11-1,.,TRBJ2-6,TGTGCCAGCGAAGAGCCCGACTCTAGGGGGTCTGGGGCCAACGTCCTGACTTTC,CASEEPDSRGSGANVLTF
.,TRBV11-1,.,TRBJ2-1,TGTGCCAGCAGCTTAGAGGGTCACATAAATTACAATGAGCAGTTCTTC,CASSLEGHINYNEQFF
TRBD2,TRBV19,.,TRBJ2-2,TGTGCCAGTAGTATAACGGGGGGAACCGGGGAGCTGTTTTTT,CASSITGGTGELFF
.,TRBV14,few,TRBJ1-1,TGTGCCAGCAGCCAACGTACCCAGGGAGCGTACATGAACACTGAAGCTTTCTTT,CASSQRTQGAYMNTEAFF
.,TRBV5-1,few,TRBJ1-6,TGCGCCAGCAGCTTGGAGGGTAATTCACCCCTCCACTTT,CASSLEGNSPLHF
TRBD1,TRBV28,.,TRBJ1-1,TGTGCCAGCAAGACAGGGGTGATATGGAACACTGAAGCTTTCTTT,CASKTGVIWNTEAFF
.,TRBV6-1,few,TRBJ1-1,TGTGCCAGCAGCGACCCGGGAGGGGGGAACACTGAAGCTTTCTTT,CASSDPGGGNTEAFF
.,TRBV5-5,.,TRBJ2-1,TGTGCCAGCAGCTTTCTAGCTTTCTATGAGCAGTTCTTC,CASSFLAFYEQFF
.,TRBV29-1,.,TRBJ2-3,TGCAGCGTTTCTGGCGGAGGGAGCACAGATACGCAGTATTTT,CSVSGGGSTDTQYF
.,TRBV19,.,TRBJ1-1,TGTGCCAGTACGGGATACCGAATGAACACTGAAGCTTTCTTT,CASTGYRMNTEAFF
.,TRBV24-1,.,TRBJ2-5,TGTGCCACCAGTGATTTCAAGGCGACCCAGTACTTC,CATSDFKATQYF
TRBD1,TRBV7-2,many,TRBJ1-3,TGTGCCAGCAGCTTAGTCCCTCCAGGGGGTACTGGAAACACCATATATTTT,CASSLVPPGGTGNTIYF
.,TRBV4-3,.,TRBJ1-4,TGCGCCAGCAGCCAAGAGAGGCAGGGGTCTAATGAAAAACTGTTTTTT,CASSQERQGSNEKLFF
TRBD2,TRBV12-3/TRBV12-4,many,TRBJ2-1,TGTGCCAGCAGTCCGAAGCGGGGGGGCCACGAGCAGTTCTTC,CASSPKRGGHEQFF
TRBD1,TRBV5-4,once,TRBJ1-2,TGTGCCAGCACCTACCAGGGGGACTATGGCTACACCTTC,CASTYQGDYGYTF
.,TRBV7-9,many,TRBJ2-5,TGTGCCAGCAGCTCCCTGTCCCAACAAGAGACCCAGTACTTC,CASSSLSQQETQYF
.,TRBV30,.,TRBJ2-7,TGTGCCTGGGGGCTCAGGGGTTTGGAGCAGTACTTC,CAWGLRGLEQYF
TRBD1,TRBV4-1,.,TRBJ1-3,TGCGCCAGCAGCCTGCCTCCGGGACAGGGGGCTTTGAGCTCTGGAAACACCATATATTTT,CASSLPPGQGALSSGNTIYF
.,TRBV20-1,many,TRBJ1-1,TGCAGTGCTAGCAGGGGCACTGAAGCTTTCTTT,CSASRGTEAFF
TRBD1,TRBV6-1,few,TRBJ1-5,TGTGCCAGCAGCCCGGACAGGGGGAGCAATCAGCCCCAGCATTTT,CASSPDRGSNQPQHF
.,TRBV4-3,.,TRBJ1-2,TGCGCCAGCAGCCAAGTTGGGGGTACGGGCTACACCTTC,CASSQVGGTGYTF
.,TRBV6-5,few,TRBJ1-5,TGTGCCAGCACCCTCGGCAGGGGAAACAATCAGCCCCAGCATTTT,CASTLGRGNNQPQHF
TRBD1,TRBV12-3/TRBV12-4,few,TRBJ2-1,TGTGCCAGCAGTTCAATCCAGGGACAGGGCTCCTACAATGAGCAGTTCTTC,CASSSIQGQGSYNEQFF
.,TRBV5-4,.,TRBJ1-1,TGTGCCAGCAGCCCCGACTTGGGACGGACGAACACTGAAGCTTTCTTT,CASSPDLGRTNTEAFF
.,TRBV7-7,many,TRBJ2-5,TGTGCCAGCTCCCCCGGGGCGAAAGAGACCCAGTACTTC,CASSPGAKETQYF
.,TRBV5-1,.,TRBJ2-5,TGCGCCAGCAGCTCGGGGCGGCTCCAAGAGACCCAGTACTTC,CASSSGRLQETQYF
TRBD1,TRBV7-9,few,TRBJ2-3,TGTGCCAGCAGCCTCGGGACAGGGCAGTATTTT,CASSLGTGQYF
.,TRBV23-1,few,TRBJ2-4,TGCGCCAGCACCCCCCGGGGAGTAGCCAAAAACATTCAGTACTTC,CASTPRGVAKNIQYF
.,TRBV29-1,many,TRBJ2-5,TGCAGCGTTGATTTTCCAGCAGGCGAGACCCAGTACTTC,CSVDFPAGETQYF
TRBD2,TRBV15,few,TRBJ2-5,TGTGCCACCAGCAGTAGCGGGGGGCCCCGAGAGACCCAGTACTTC,CATSSSGGPRETQYF
.,TRBV2,.,TRBJ2-2,TGTGCCAGCAGTGAATGGCGGGGGAACACCGGGGAGCTGTTTTTT,CASSEWRGNTGELFF
TRBD1,TRBV12-3/TRBV12-4,few,TRBJ1-2,TGTGCCAGCAGTCCGGACAGGGTGGGCGGCTACACCTTC,CASSPDRVGGYTF
.,TRBV20-1,many,TRBJ2-1,TGCAGTGCTAGAGGGGACCAGGGGGGAGATGAGCAGTTCTTC,CSARGDQGGDEQFF
.,TRBV25-1,few,TRBJ2-7,TGTGCCAGCAGTGCCCTAACGGGCGAGCAGTACTTC,CASSALTGEQYF
TRBD2,TRBV5-6,few,TRBJ2-1,TGTGCCAGCAGCCAGCTAGCGGGGGGGAAAGATGAGCAGTTCTTC,CASSQLAGGKDEQFF
.,TRBV7-6,.,TRBJ2-1,TGTGCCAGCAGCTTAGAGGGGCGGGGAGAGCAGTTCTTC,CASSLEGRGEQFF
.,TRBV6-5,.,TRBJ2-1,TGTGCCAGCAGTTACAGGGGACGATTTAATGAGCAGTTCTTC,CASSYRGRFNEQFF
TRBD1,TRBV4-3,.,TRBJ2-5,TGCGCCAGCAGGGACAGGGTGAAAGAGACCCAGTACTTC,CASRDRVKETQYF
.,TRBV7-9,.,TRBJ1-1,TGTGCCAGCAGCTCTATGGACACTGAAGCTTTCTTT,CASSSMDTEAFF
TRBD2,TRBV4-3,.,TRBJ2-2,TGCGCCAGCAGCCAAGTAACCCCGGGAGGGTCTACCGGGGAGCTGTTTTTT,CASSQVTPGGSTGELFF
.,TRBV12-3/TRBV12-4,few,TRBJ1-5,TGTGCCAGCAGTTTTGGACAACTCGGTCAGCCCCAGCATTTT,CASSFGQLGQPQHF
.,TRBV7-6,many,TRBJ2-5,TGTGCCAGCAGCTTAGGGACAAACCAAGAGACCCAGTACTTC,CASSLGTNQETQYF
.,TRBV7-3,.,TRBJ1-1,TGTGCCAGCAGCTCGTCTGGGGGGGCGGATAAAGCTTTCTTT,CASSSSGGADKAFF
TRBD2,TRBV7-6,.,TRBJ2-1,TGTGCCAGCAGCTTAATACTAGCGGGGGAGGATGAGCAGTTCTTC,CASSLILAGEDEQFF